This T cell receptor (beta chain) was retrieved from a study of neurological immune-mediated disorders. Ten or more counts support this clonotype. The unsorted libraries had their origin in 2 million PBMCs stored at -80 C. CDR3 length: 17 residues. The germline CDR1 and CDR2 sequences are MGHRA and YSYEKL. Unmatched junction bases numbered 9, after V lost 4 bases and J lost 0 bases. TCRdb reprocessed the 5' RACE reads with MiXCR, giving one entry per CDR3 protein. The data hold roughly 70,000 distinct CDR3 sequences, with about 4% observed a single time. The source material was PBMCs. This receptor was obtained from a man aged 25 to 40 with multiple sclerosis. V is TRBV4-1 and J is TRBJ1-5; TRBD1 matches 7 bases. The CDR3 DNA reads as TGCGCCAGCAGCCCGAAGGGAGGGGGCAATAGCAATCAGCCCCAGCATTTT. It yields the protein CASSPKGGGNSNQPQHF.